Below, 21 T cell receptor beta chains from the same sample are listed, as sequenced in a study of beta chain features in type 1 diabetes. The whole isolated RNA underwent reverse transcription, so sequencing captured expressed TCRB transcripts. TCRdb keeps only in-frame clones here, not all; method: immunoSEQ multiplex PCR. Among about 140,000 clones listed, roughly 10% were seen once. Sequenced: central memory CD4+ T cells from blood. The source is a woman in her forties in good health.

The chain is built from TRBV18 and TRBJ1-6, with D perhaps TRBD1 (5 bases). The germline CDR1 and CDR2 sequences are KGHSH and LQKENI. V lost 3 bases to trimming and J lost 5 bases, with 8 bases between them. The CDR3 runs 14 residues. This CDR3 reads CASSPKGNNSPLHF. The CDR3, as DNA: TGTGCCAGCTCACCTAAGGGGAATAATTCACCCCTCCACTTT.

V gene TRBV5-1 combines with J gene TRBJ2-2, with 10 bases matching TRBD2. CDR1 is SGHRS, CDR2 YFSETQ, per germline. Trimming cost V 4 bases and J 1 base; bases outside gene matches: 10. CDR3 length: 18 amino acids. As DNA, the CDR3 is TGCGCCAGCAGCCCGGGTGTGACTAGCGGGCGGAACACCGGGGAGCTGTTTTTT. Encoded protein: CASSPGVTSGRNTGELFF.

This clone has a handful of counts. The chain links TRBV6-5 to TRBJ2-2; D not resolved. There are 15 residues in the CDR3. V was cut by 4 bases and J by 0 bases, with 9 bases left in between. The germline CDR1 and CDR2 sequences are MNHEY and SVGAGI. For the CDR3, the DNA is TGTGCCAGCAGTTCGCGTACAGCGAACACCGGGGAGCTGTTTTTT. It encodes CASSSRTANTGELFF.

This clone occurred a few times. The rearrangement joins TRBV18 to TRBJ2-2; 11 bases are shared with TRBD1. Losses at the gene ends were 5 bases for V and 6 bases for J; bases not matched to a gene: 5. CDR1 and CDR2 from the germline V gene are KGHSH and LQKENI. CDR3 length: 15 amino acids. The CDR3: CASSSGQGAAGELFF. The CDR3, as DNA: TGTGCCAGCTCATCCGGACAGGGGGCGGCCGGGGAGCTGTTTTTT.

This clone has only a few counts. The chain has TRBV7-9 and TRBJ1-3; maybe TRBD1 (6 bases). Germline CDR1 SEHNR, CDR2 FQNEAQ (reference sequence). V was trimmed by 1 base and J by 7 bases, leaving 17 bases between them. The CDR3 sequence is 16 residues long. The CDR3 sequence: CASSLGHREVGNTIYF. DNA of the CDR3: TGTGCCAGCAGCTTAGGGCACAGGGAAGTCGGCAACACCATATATTTT.

At least ten counts were recorded for this clone. V gene TRBV18 combines with J gene TRBJ1-6; perhaps TRBD1 as D (5 bases). Trimming took 3 bases from V and 8 from J, leaving 14 bases between them. Germline values: CDR1 KGHSH, CDR2 LQKENI. The CDR3 totals 15 residues. The CDR3 DNA sequence: TGTGCCAGCTCACCGTACCGGGCCAGGGATTCACCCCTCCACTTT. Encoded protein: CASSPYRARDSPLHF.

This clone turned up a few times. J is TRBJ2-2 and V is TRBV18, with TRBD1 matching over 8 bases. Germline V gives CDR1 KGHSH, CDR2 LQKENI. Losses at the gene ends were 3 bases for V and 7 bases for J; bases not matched to a gene: 13. This CDR3 has 17 residues. The CDR3: CASSPYWMGTGGGELFF. As DNA, the CDR3 is TGTGCCAGCTCACCGTATTGGATGGGGACAGGCGGCGGGGAGCTGTTTTTT.

V gene TRBV6-6 combines with J gene TRBJ1-5; no reliable D call. With 4 bases removed from V and 7 bases from J, the gap between germline ends came to 11 bases. This CDR3 comprises 13 residues. Per the germline V gene, CDR1 is MNHNY and CDR2 is SVGAGI (reference sequence). The CDR3, as DNA: TGTGCCAGCAGTTTCGAGGGTAGACAGCCCCAGCATTTT. Translated: CASSFEGRQPQHF.

Comments on this clone: An end of the junction differs from the germline gene, which may be a read error. The J gene is TRBJ2-5, the V gene TRBV7-7, with D possibly matching TRBD1 (6 bases). This CDR3 is 13 amino acids long. Germline CDR1 SSHAT, CDR2 FNYEAQ (reference sequence). The CDR3: CASSSGATQTQYF. The CDR3 nucleotides read TGTGCTAGCAGCTCAGGGGCGACTCAGACCCAGTACTTC.

The V gene is TRBV5-1, the J gene TRBJ2-1; the match to TRBD2 covers 10 bases. The CDR3 length is 18 residues. V lost 0 bases and J lost 7; bases outside the gene matches: 13. Germline assignment: CDR1 SGHRS and CDR2 YFSETQ. The CDR3 spells CASSLAGQGAGGGNEQFF. CDR3 in DNA: TGCGCCAGCAGCTTGGCCGGCCAGGGAGCGGGGGGGGGAAATGAGCAGTTCTTC. Using reference TRBV5-1 and TRBJ2-1 for the parts outside the CDR3, the full variable domain is KAGVTQTPRYLIKTRGQQVTLSCSPISGHRSVSWYQQTPGQGLQFLFEYFSETQRNKGNFPGRFSGRQFSNSRSEMNVSTLELGDSALYLCASSLAGQGAGGGNEQFFGPGTRLTVL.

This clone has more than one count but fewer than ten. The rearrangement joins TRBV11-3 to TRBJ2-3; 8 bases agree with TRBD2. Trimming cost V 1 base and J 5 bases; bases outside gene matches: 11. This CDR3 spans 17 amino acids. Per the germline V gene, CDR1 is SGHNT and CDR2 is YENEEA. The CDR3 loop reads CASSLGDRGGEEDTQYF. DNA for the CDR3: TGTGCCAGCAGCTTAGGGGATCGGGGGGGCGAGGAAGATACGCAGTATTTT.

V usage is TRBV4-1 and J usage is TRBJ1-2, with TRBD1 identical over 10 bases. From germline, CDR1 is MGHRA and CDR2 YSYEKL. V was pared by 1 base and J by 4 bases, with 6 bases of the junction left unmatched. CDR3 length: 16 amino acids. The CDR3 is CASSQGTGGGPYGYTF. In DNA form, the CDR3 reads TGCGCCAGCAGCCAAGGGACAGGGGGAGGTCCCTATGGCTACACCTTC.

V usage is TRBV19 and J usage is TRBJ1-3, with D unresolved. This CDR3 region has 13 residues. Trimming stripped 5 bases from V and 3 bases from J, with 8 bases between. Looked up from germline, CDR1 is LNHDA and CDR2 is SQIVND (reference sequence). The CDR3 DNA follows: TGTGCCAGTAGTCAAGCCAATGGAAACACCATATATTTT. This sequence encodes CASSQANGNTIYF.

This clone showed up many times. This chain links TRBV28 with TRBJ2-3; 8 nucleotides agree with TRBD2. CDR3 size: 15 residues. Germline CDR1 and CDR2: MDHEN and SYDVKM. Trimming removed 6 bases from V and 1 base from J; junction bases left unmatched: 6. The CDR3 bases are TGTGCCAGCAGCCCAAGCGGGGGACGCACAGATACGCAGTATTTT. Protein sequence: CASSPSGGRTDTQYF.

The chain is built from TRBV19 and TRBJ1-5, with D unresolved. The CDR3 has 12 amino acids. In germline, CDR1 is LNHDA, CDR2 SQIVND (reference sequence). The V and J ends lost 3 bases and 5 bases respectively, with 5 bases between them. In DNA, the CDR3 is TGTGCCAGTAGTATTCGGGATCAGCCCCAGCATTTT. Protein: CASSIRDQPQHF.

The chain links TRBV5-1 to TRBJ2-5; 7 bases are shared with TRBD1. In germline, CDR1 is SGHRS, CDR2 YFSETQ. After removal of 4 bases from V and 5 bases from J, the junction contained 11 bases not matched to a gene. CDR3 length equals 15 residues. For the CDR3, the DNA is TGCGCCAGCAGCCTGACAGGGTCAGGCCGGGAGACCCAGTACTTC. As protein: CASSLTGSGRETQYF.

This clone was found many times. CDR3 residues: CSVRVETHSPLHF. The CDR3 DNA sequence: TGCAGCGTCCGGGTGGAGACGCATTCACCCCTCCACTTT. The V call is TRBV29-1, the J call TRBJ1-6, with D unclear. The CDR3 has 13 residues. With 6 bases removed from V and 8 bases from J, the gap between germline ends came to 14 bases. Germline V gene lookup returns CDR1 SQVTM and CDR2 ANQGSEA.

This clone was counted many times. This CDR3 is CASSFRRINEQFF. The CDR3 nucleotides read TGTGCCAGCAGCTTTAGGAGGATTAATGAGCAGTTCTTC. The V gene is TRBV13, the J gene TRBJ2-1; D is possibly TRBD2 (5 bases). Germline CDR1 is PRHDT and CDR2 is FYEKMQ (reference sequence). V was cut by 3 bases and J by 7 bases, with 10 bases left in between. The CDR3 length is 13 residues.

There are a few counts of this clone. This sequence joins TRBV7-9 and TRBJ2-7; possible D gene TRBD2, 5 bases. Trimming cost V 5 bases and J 5 bases, with 19 bases left between them. Germline CDR1 is SEHNR and CDR2 is FQNEAQ (reference sequence). The CDR3 has 15 residues. The CDR3 loop is CASSPAGLERHEQYF. CDR3 sequence (DNA): TGTGCCAGCAGCCCTGCTGGGTTGGAGCGGCACGAGCAGTACTTC.

The chain combines TRBV12-5 with TRBJ2-3; 7 nucleotides match TRBD2. V dropped 4 bases and J dropped 8; count of bases not matched to a gene: 6. Germline V gene lookup returns CDR1 LGHNT and CDR2 FRNRAP. This CDR3 contains 13 residues. CDR3 sequence reads: CASGWGDYGTQYF. CDR3 DNA sequence: TGTGCTAGTGGTTGGGGGGACTACGGTACGCAGTATTTT.

This clone showed up just a few times. This chain uses TRBV6-5 with TRBJ2-5; TRBD2 matches 8 bases. V lost 8 bases to trimming and J lost 5 bases; unmatched junction nucleotides: 13. The CDR3 is 15 amino acids. Per the germline V gene, CDR1 is MNHEY and CDR2 is SVGAGI. The CDR3 region is CASRNGAGDLETQYF. CDR3 nucleotide sequence: TGTGCCAGCCGAAACGGAGCGGGGGATTTGGAGACCCAGTACTTC.